This is a list of T cell receptor beta chains from one sample in a study of blood T cell repertoires in COVID-19. Some clones are missing from TCRdb's copy, which holds only in-frame ones; the method was immunoSEQ multiplex PCR. Counted here are approximately 150,000 clones, 84% occurring once; the ten biggest clones make up about 19%. Input material: peripheral blood. The source of these receptors is an elderly woman with acute or convalescent COVID-19. The CDR3 runs from the conserved cysteine through the conserved F or W. The D gene is left open where the match is weak. Not every row has a clone size; where given, it reads once, few, many or a size class.

j_call | clone_size | d_call | v_call | cdr3_aa | cdr3_nt
TRBJ1-6 | few | . | TRBV27 | CASSSGHPNSPLHF | TGTGCCAGCAGTTCGGGACACCCTAATTCACCCCTCCACTTT
TRBJ2-3 | . | TRBD1 | TRBV6-6 | CASSLQGAGDPLTDTQYF | TGTGCCAGCAGTCTACAGGGGGCAGGGGACCCGCTTACAGATACGCAGTATTTT
TRBJ1-4 | . | . | TRBV4-2 | CASSQDPGQTTNEKLFF | TGTGCCAGCAGCCAAGACCCCGGACAGACAACTAATGAAAAACTGTTTTTT
TRBJ2-7 | . | TRBD2 | TRBV5-1 | CASSTTSGASYEQYF | TGCGCCAGCAGCACGACTAGCGGGGCATCCTACGAGCAGTACTTC
TRBJ2-1 | . | TRBD2 | TRBV9 | CASSVSSGGPREQFF | TGTGCCAGCAGCGTTAGTAGCGGGGGGCCTCGGGAGCAGTTCTTC
TRBJ2-5 | . | . | TRBV11-2 | CASSYDRVQGGTQYF | TGTGCCAGCAGCTACGACAGGGTTCAGGGGGGGACCCAGTACTTC
TRBJ1-2 | few | . | TRBV9 | CASSVDVGQFPNYGYTF | TGTGCCAGCAGCGTAGATGTCGGACAATTTCCTAACTATGGCTACACCTTC
TRBJ1-5 | few | . | TRBV18 | CASSPGRQWPQHF | TGTGCCAGCTCACCGGGCAGGCAATGGCCCCAGCATTTT
TRBJ1-2 | . | . | TRBV28 | CATLIGAGRDGYTF | TGTGCCACCCTGATCGGGGCAGGGAGGGATGGCTACACCTTC
TRBJ1-4 | . | . | TRBV4-2 | CASSQEVPRGGEKLFF | TGTGCCAGCAGCCAAGAGGTCCCCCGGGGGGGCGAAAAACTGTTTTTT
TRBJ2-1 | . | TRBD2 | TRBV19 | CASSIRGTSGSYNEQFF | TGTGCCAGTAGTATAAGAGGGACTAGCGGGAGTTACAATGAGCAGTTCTTC
TRBJ2-3 | . | . | TRBV19 | CASSINGGAFPDTQYF | TGTGCCAGTAGTATAAATGGGGGGGCCTTCCCAGATACGCAGTATTTT
TRBJ2-1 | . | TRBD2 | TRBV10-2 | CASRGLALYNEQFF | TGCGCCAGCAGGGGACTAGCACTCTACAATGAGCAGTTCTTC
TRBJ2-3 | . | . | TRBV5-8 | CASSRVAGLGTDTQYF | TGTGCCAGCAGCCGGGTTGCAGGGTTGGGGACAGATACGCAGTATTTT
TRBJ2-2 | . | . | TRBV4-1 | CASSQDALTGELFF | TGCGCCAGCAGCCAAGATGCACTCACCGGGGAGCTGTTTTTT
TRBJ2-5 | . | TRBD1 | TRBV5-8 | CASSLVGRGPQETQYF | TGTGCCAGCAGCTTGGTCGGCAGGGGGCCCCAAGAGACCCAGTACTTC
TRBJ1-1 | . | TRBD1 | TRBV6-6 | CASSYGGTGEAFF | TGTGCCAGCAGTTACGGTGGGACAGGGGAAGCTTTCTTT
TRBJ2-7 | . | TRBD2 | TRBV19 | CASSIDTHRGGRLYEQYF | TGTGCCAGTAGTATAGATACCCACCGGGGGGGAAGGCTCTACGAGCAGTACTTC
TRBJ1-2 | . | . | TRBV3-1/TRBV3-2 | CASSRNRRGGYTF | TGTGCCAGCAGCCGAAACCGCAGGGGCGGCTACACCTTC
TRBJ2-1 | . | TRBD2 | TRBV5-1 | CASSWVGGSSYNEQFF | TGCGCCAGCAGTTGGGTGGGGGGGAGCTCCTACAATGAGCAGTTCTTC
TRBJ2-3 | . | TRBD1 | TRBV3-1/TRBV3-2 | CASSPTGRHTDTQYF | TGTGCCAGCAGCCCGACAGGGCGGCACACAGATACGCAGTATTTT
TRBJ2-1 | . | TRBD1 | TRBV10-1 | CASSIDRVRRPYNEQFF | TGCGCCAGCAGTATTGACAGGGTTCGTCGGCCCTACAATGAGCAGTTCTTC
TRBJ1-4 | . | . | TRBV7-9 | CASSLDTEKLFF | TGTGCCAGCAGCTTGGACACCGAAAAACTGTTTTTT
TRBJ2-7 | . | . | TRBV5-1 | CASSPEGGRIYEQYF | TGCGCCAGCAGCCCCGAGGGGGGGCGCATATACGAGCAGTACTTC
TRBJ2-3 | once | TRBD2 | TRBV7-2 | CASSLVSGRPDTQYF | TGTGCCAGCAGCTTAGTAAGCGGGAGGCCAGATACGCAGTATTTT
TRBJ2-3 | . | TRBD2 | TRBV9 | CASSVGSSGITHTQYF | TGTGCCAGCAGCGTAGGGTCCAGCGGGATTACACATACGCAGTATTTT
TRBJ2-1 | once | . | TRBV7-2 | CASSLGAGNNEQFF | TGTGCCAGCAGCTTAGGAGCGGGCAACAATGAGCAGTTCTTC
TRBJ2-3 | . | . | TRBV10-3 | CAISEAGGSTDTQYF | TGTGCCATCAGTGAAGCTGGGGGGAGCACAGATACGCAGTATTTT
TRBJ1-1 | . | . | TRBV12-3/TRBV12-4 | CANLRVVNTEAFF | TGTGCCAACCTCAGGGTGGTGAACACTGAAGCTTTCTTT
TRBJ1-1 | . | . | TRBV4-3 | CASSQDLLGGTEAFF | TGCGCCAGCAGCCAAGATCTCTTAGGGGGCACTGAAGCTTTCTTT
TRBJ2-1 | . | TRBD2 | TRBV5-1 | CASSLDEGSGRNEQFF | TGCGCCAGCAGCTTGGATGAAGGTAGCGGGAGAAATGAGCAGTTCTTC
TRBJ1-1 | . | TRBD1 | TRBV6-5 | CASPRGRGDTEAFF | TGTGCCAGCCCTAGGGGGCGCGGGGACACTGAAGCTTTCTTT
TRBJ2-3 | few | TRBD1 | TRBV10-3 | CAIEGQGAPGTDTQYF | TGTGCCATCGAGGGACAGGGGGCCCCTGGCACAGATACGCAGTATTTT
TRBJ1-2 | few | TRBD1 | TRBV5-1 | CASSRIQTGDGYGYTF | TGCGCCAGCAGCCGGATTCAGACAGGGGATGGCTATGGCTACACCTTC
TRBJ2-1 | . | TRBD2 | TRBV5-4 | CASKGWTSGRNNEQFF | TGTGCCAGTAAGGGGTGGACTAGCGGGAGGAACAATGAGCAGTTCTTC
TRBJ1-1 | . | TRBD1 | TRBV28 | CASSGGADRGRAFF | TGTGCCAGCAGTGGGGGAGCGGACAGGGGGCGAGCTTTCTTT
TRBJ1-2 | . | . | TRBV7-9 | CASSLPGENYGYTF | TGTGCCAGCAGCCTCCCAGGGGAAAACTATGGCTACACCTTC
TRBJ2-1 | few | . | TRBV5-1 | CASRATGRPYNEQFF | TGCGCCAGCCGAGCGACAGGGAGGCCTTACAATGAGCAGTTCTTC
TRBJ2-1 | . | TRBD2 | TRBV4-3 | CASSLYYSGGSSSYNEQFF | TGCGCCAGCAGCCTTTATTATAGCGGGGGGTCAAGCTCCTACAATGAGCAGTTCTTC
TRBJ1-6 | few | TRBD1 | TRBV20-1 | CSASRGQGYSPLHF | TGCAGTGCTAGTCGGGGACAGGGGTATTCACCCCTCCACTTT
TRBJ2-1 | . | TRBD1 | TRBV18 | CASSTRGQGSGEQFF | TGTGCCAGCTCGACACGCGGACAGGGGTCCGGTGAGCAGTTCTTC
TRBJ2-7 | few | . | TRBV20-1 | CSAGDYEQYF | TGCAGTGCAGGGGACTACGAGCAGTACTTC
TRBJ2-7 | . | TRBD1 | TRBV18 | CASSLSQGASPPNEQYF | TGTGCCAGCTCACTTTCACAGGGGGCTAGTCCTCCTAACGAGCAGTACTTC
TRBJ2-1 | . | TRBD2 | TRBV2 | CASRERGTSGSSYNEQFF | TGTGCCAGCAGAGAAAGGGGGACTAGCGGGAGCTCCTACAATGAGCAGTTCTTC
TRBJ1-1 | . | . | TRBV18 | CASSPDTVNTEAFF | TGTGCCAGCTCACCAGACACAGTGAACACTGAAGCTTTCTTT
TRBJ2-1 | . | . | TRBV11-2 | CASSFYGSYNEQFF | TGTGCCAGCAGCTTTTACGGGAGCTACAATGAGCAGTTCTTC
TRBJ2-1 | . | . | TRBV6-6 | CASSNPRGKGYNEQFF | TGTGCCAGCAGTAACCCACGGGGGAAGGGATACAATGAGCAGTTCTTC
TRBJ2-7 | . | . | TRBV29-1 | CSVRGGAYEQYF | TGCAGCGTTAGAGGAGGGGCCTACGAGCAGTACTTC
TRBJ1-4 | . | TRBD1 | TRBV5-1 | CASSAGQGTEKLFF | TGCGCCAGCAGCGCAGGACAGGGGACTGAAAAACTGTTTTTT
TRBJ1-3 | few | . | TRBV19 | CASSRSGSGNTIYF | TGTGCCAGTAGCCGGAGCGGCTCTGGAAACACCATATATTTT
TRBJ1-1 | . | . | TRBV18 | CASSRGGSTEAFF | TGTGCCAGCTCCAGAGGCGGAAGTACTGAAGCTTTCTTT
TRBJ2-3 | . | . | TRBV4-3 | CASSQVTDSTDTQYF | TGCGCCAGCAGCCAAGTGACAGATAGCACAGATACGCAGTATTTT
TRBJ1-4 | . | . | TRBV6-5 | CATRPGTFIEKLFF | TGTGCCACCCGGCCAGGCACCTTCATTGAAAAACTGTTTTTT
TRBJ1-4 | . | . | TRBV4-2 | CASSQGPRGRLNEKLFF | TGTGCCAGCAGCCAAGGCCCTAGGGGCAGGTTAAATGAAAAACTGTTTTTT
TRBJ2-7 | . | TRBD2 | TRBV5-6 | CASSLDAGETYEQYF | TGTGCCAGCAGCTTGGACGCGGGGGAGACCTACGAGCAGTACTTC
TRBJ2-5 | . | TRBD2 | TRBV9 | CASSVGVSGGQETQYF | TGTGCCAGCAGCGTAGGGGTTAGCGGGGGACAAGAGACCCAGTACTTC
TRBJ1-1 | . | . | TRBV7-9 | CASSIMGATEAFF | TGTGCCAGCAGCATTATGGGGGCCACTGAAGCTTTCTTT
TRBJ2-4 | . | TRBD2 | TRBV11-1 | CASSLGLAGGQNIQYF | TGTGCCAGCAGCTTAGGGCTAGCGGGGGGGCAGAACATTCAGTACTTC
TRBJ2-3 | . | TRBD1 | TRBV2 | CASRVTGGWNTQYF | TGTGCCAGCAGGGTCACAGGGGGTTGGAATACGCAGTATTTT
TRBJ2-2 | many | . | TRBV4-2 | CASSQAGGGGLGGELFF | TGTGCCAGCAGCCAAGCTGGTGGGGGGGGCCTCGGCGGGGAGCTGTTTTTT